A single T cell receptor (beta chain) is shown here with its context. No antigen is known for it. 60 Vbeta and 13 Jbeta primers were used in PCR. Clones were sequenced by immunoSEQ multiplex PCR, and TCRdb holds only the in-frame ones, with some missing. In the table there are about 190,000 clones, about 80% of which are singletons. The entry originates in a study of cytomegalovirus exposure and HLA in healthy donors. Germline CDR1 is KGHSH and CDR2 is LQKENI. CDR3 size: 16 residues. Study-wide results and caveats: Investigators reported under 200 TCR beta chains as tied to cytomegalovirus.

J is TRBJ2-5 and V is TRBV18, with D maybe TRBD1 (6 bases). The assigned J gene may be wrong: the sequence end matches TRBJ2-7 better. The clonotype comes from a woman aged 50 to 60 in good health and CMV-seropositive. The sequencing input was PBMCs. CDR3 amino acids: CASSPTGTATSYEQYF. The CDR3, as DNA: TGTGCCAGCTCACCTACAGGGACGGCAACTTCCTACGAGCAGTACTTC.